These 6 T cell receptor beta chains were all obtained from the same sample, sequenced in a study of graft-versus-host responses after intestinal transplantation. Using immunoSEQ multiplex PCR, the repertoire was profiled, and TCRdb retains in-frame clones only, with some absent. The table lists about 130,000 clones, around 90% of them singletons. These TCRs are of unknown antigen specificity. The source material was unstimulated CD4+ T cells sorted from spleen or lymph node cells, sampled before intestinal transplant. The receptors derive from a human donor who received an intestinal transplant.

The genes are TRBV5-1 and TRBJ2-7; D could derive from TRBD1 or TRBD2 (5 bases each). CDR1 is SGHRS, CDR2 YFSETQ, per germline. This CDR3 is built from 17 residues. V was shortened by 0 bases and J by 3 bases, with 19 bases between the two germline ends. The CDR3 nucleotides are TGCGCCAGCAGCTTGGGGGGCGTGAGTAGCGCGATCTACGAGCAGTACTTC. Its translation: CASSLGGVSSAIYEQYF.

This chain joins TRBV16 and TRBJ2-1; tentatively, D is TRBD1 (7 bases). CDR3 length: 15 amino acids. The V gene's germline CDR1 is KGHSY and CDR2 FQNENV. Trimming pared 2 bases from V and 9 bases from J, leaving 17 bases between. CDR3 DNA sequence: TGTGCCAGCAGCCAAGGTCAAGCAGGGGGGTCTGAGCAGTTCTTC. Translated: CASSQGQAGGSEQFF.

CDR3 sequence reads: CASSLTPTSGIQGTQYF. DNA of the CDR3: TGTGCCAGCAGCCTCACCCCGACTAGCGGTATTCAGGGGACCCAGTACTTC. The chain is built from TRBV7-2 and TRBJ2-5, with 9 bases aligning to TRBD2. V gave up 5 bases and J gave up 7 bases; unmatched junction bases: 17. Per germline, CDR1 SGHTA and CDR2 FQGNSA. The CDR3 is made up of 17 amino acids.

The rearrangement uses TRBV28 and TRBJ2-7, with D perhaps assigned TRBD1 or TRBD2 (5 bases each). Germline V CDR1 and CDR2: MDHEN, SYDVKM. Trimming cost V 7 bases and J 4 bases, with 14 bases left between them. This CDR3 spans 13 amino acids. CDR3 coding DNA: TGTGCCAGCATGGGGGTACAGAAATACGAGCAGTACTTC. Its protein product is CASMGVQKYEQYF.

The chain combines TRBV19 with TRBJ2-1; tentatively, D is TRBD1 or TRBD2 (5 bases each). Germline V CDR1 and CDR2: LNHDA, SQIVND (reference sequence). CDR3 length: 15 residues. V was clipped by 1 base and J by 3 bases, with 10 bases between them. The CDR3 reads CASSIVRGGYNEQFF. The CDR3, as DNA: TGTGCCAGTAGTATAGTGAGGGGCGGCTACAATGAGCAGTTCTTC.

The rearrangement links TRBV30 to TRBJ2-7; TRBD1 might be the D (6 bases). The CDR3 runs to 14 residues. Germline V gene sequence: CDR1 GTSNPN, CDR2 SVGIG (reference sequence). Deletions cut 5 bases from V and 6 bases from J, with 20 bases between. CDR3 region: CAWGVWLVGGEQYF. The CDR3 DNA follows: TGTGCCTGGGGCGTATGGCTGGTAGGGGGCGAGCAGTACTTC.